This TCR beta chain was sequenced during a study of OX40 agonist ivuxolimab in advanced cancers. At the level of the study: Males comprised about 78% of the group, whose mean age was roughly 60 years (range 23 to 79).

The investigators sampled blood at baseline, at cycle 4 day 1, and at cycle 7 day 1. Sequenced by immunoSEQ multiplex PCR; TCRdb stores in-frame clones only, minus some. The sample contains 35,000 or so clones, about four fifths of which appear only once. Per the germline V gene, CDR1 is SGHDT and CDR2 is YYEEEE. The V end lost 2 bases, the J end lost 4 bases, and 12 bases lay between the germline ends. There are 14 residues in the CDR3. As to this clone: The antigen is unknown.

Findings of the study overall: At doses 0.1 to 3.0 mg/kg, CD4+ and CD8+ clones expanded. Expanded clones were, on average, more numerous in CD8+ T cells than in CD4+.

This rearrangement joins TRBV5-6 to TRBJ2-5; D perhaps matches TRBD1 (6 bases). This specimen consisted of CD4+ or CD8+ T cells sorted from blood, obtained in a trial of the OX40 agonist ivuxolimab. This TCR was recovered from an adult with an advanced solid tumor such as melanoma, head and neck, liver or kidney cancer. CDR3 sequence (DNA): TGTGCCAGCAGCTTTGCAGCGGACAGAGAGACCCAGTACTTC. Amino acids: CASSFAADRETQYF. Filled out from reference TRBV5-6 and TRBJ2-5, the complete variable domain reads DAGVTQSPTHLIKTRGQQVTLRCSPKSGHDTVSWYQQALGQGPQFIFQYYEEEERQRGNFPDRFSGHQFPNYSSELNVNALLLGDSALYLCASSFAADRETQYFGPGTRLLVL.